This T cell receptor beta chain was retrieved from a study of long-term antiretroviral therapy in people with HIV. Study-wide context: Specimens dating back about a decade before the 2015 immediate-ART recommendation are the oldest included.

Survey level was the resolution at which the v3.0 immunoSEQ assay ran. The method was immunoSEQ multiplex PCR; TCRdb's version includes in-frame clones alone and lacks a portion of them. The sample carries some 20,000 clones, 87% recorded once. General study results and limits: After ART, diversity increased yet remained lower than transplant donor controls.

As concerns this clone: Its antigen remains unidentified.

The sequence derives from a man younger than 30 with HIV. The sequencing here drew on unsorted PBMCs, taken 2.1 years after starting antiretroviral therapy.

The chain's CDR3 is CASSLGWDRSTGELFF. CDR3 nucleotide sequence: TGTGCCAGCAGCTTAGGATGGGACAGGTCCACCGGGGAGCTGTTTTTT. The chain combines TRBV7-9 with TRBJ2-2; 8 bases line up with TRBD1. The CDR3 runs 16 residues. With V trimmed by 1 base and J by 4 bases, 5 bases remained unmatched. The germline V gene has CDR1 SEHNR and CDR2 FQNEAQ (reference sequence).